A single sample gave rise to the 13 T cell receptor beta chains below, sequenced in a study of blood T cell repertoires in COVID-19. Libraries were prepared by immunoSEQ multiplex PCR; TCRdb keeps only in-frame clonotypes and omits some of them. The sample has over 80,000 clones, approximately 90% seen once. Sequencing used peripheral blood. The receptors originated from a human donor with active COVID-19. The donor label of this sample is uncertain.

The rearrangement joins TRBV2 to TRBJ2-7; D is possibly TRBD1 (8 bases). Trimming removed 4 bases from V and 6 bases from J, with 13 bases in between. CDR1 SNHLY and CDR2 FYNNEI come from the germline V gene. There are 13 residues in the CDR3. The CDR3 DNA is TGTGCCAGCAGTGTAAACAGGGGGGGCGAGCAGTACTTC. Its protein is CASSVNRGGEQYF.

The V call is TRBV5-4, the J call TRBJ1-2, with a tentative D call TRBD1 (5 bases). Per germline, CDR1 SGHNT and CDR2 YYREEE (reference sequence). V lost 5 bases to trimming and J lost 0 bases, with 17 bases between them. The length of the CDR3 is 16 residues. Here the CDR3 reads CASRRGEGRANYGYTF. The CDR3 DNA follows: TGTGCCAGCAGGAGAGGGGAGGGTCGAGCTAACTATGGCTACACCTTC.

This clone was detected a few times. The chain recombines TRBV7-6 with TRBJ2-2; 10 bases fit TRBD2. The germline gives CDR1 SGHVS, CDR2 FNYEAQ. This CDR3 region has 16 residues. V gave up 5 bases and J gave up 7 bases; unmatched junction bases: 10. The CDR3 bases are TGTGCCAGCAGCCCCTCCCTAGCGGGAGTTGGCGGGGAGCTGTTTTTT. Translation: CASSPSLAGVGGELFF.

The J gene is TRBJ2-1, the V gene TRBV29-1; the match to TRBD2 covers 11 bases. Germline CDR1 SQVTM, CDR2 ANQGSEA. The CDR3 totals 19 residues. V shed 6 bases and J 0 bases; nucleotides not matched to a gene: 16. In nucleotides, the CDR3 is TGCAGCGTGGGGCTACAGGGCCTAGCGGGGGGTTCCTCCTACAATGAGCAGTTCTTC. Translation: CSVGLQGLAGGSSYNEQFF.

This clone was observed a handful of times. The chain uses TRBV4-1 and TRBJ1-2, with 10 bases aligning to TRBD1. Trimming removed 0 bases from V and 5 bases from J; junction bases left unmatched: 6. The length of the CDR3 is 16 residues. CDR1 and CDR2 from the germline V gene are MGHRA and YSYEKL. CDR3 in DNA: TGCGCCAGCAGCCAAGATGGGACAGGGGATTTTTATGGCTACACCTTC. It is translated as CASSQDGTGDFYGYTF.

V and J are TRBV24-1 and TRBJ1-1; D unclear. The CDR3 length is 13 residues. Trimming removed 1 base from V and 4 bases from J, with 6 bases in between. Germline V lookup: CDR1 KGHDR, CDR2 SFDVKD. This chain's CDR3 is CATSDFGGTEAFF. CDR3 nucleotide sequence: TGTGCCACCAGTGATTTTGGCGGCACTGAAGCTTTCTTT.

This clone was detected only once. The chain recombines TRBV6-5 with TRBJ2-7; 15 bases line up with TRBD2. The CDR3 consists of 14 residues. V shed 6 bases and J 11 bases; nucleotides not matched to a gene: 8. Germline CDR1 is MNHEY and CDR2 is SVGAGI. The CDR3 DNA follows: TGTGCCAGCAGCAGGACTAGCGGGGGGGCGTATAAGTACTTC. It encodes CASSRTSGGAYKYF.

The rearrangement links TRBV5-1 to TRBJ1-2; TRBD1 agrees at 7 bases. CDR3 length: 14 residues. V gave up 3 bases and J gave up 6 bases; unmatched junction bases: 8. Per the germline V gene, CDR1 is SGHRS and CDR2 is YFSETQ. The CDR3 here is CASSSRQGGNGYTF. CDR3 bases: TGCGCCAGCAGCTCGCGACAGGGCGGGAATGGCTACACCTTC.

This sequence joins TRBV7-3 and TRBJ2-7; TRBD1 agrees at 12 bases. This CDR3 has 15 residues. CDR1 is SGHTA, CDR2 FQGTGA, per germline. The V gene end was trimmed by 2 bases and the J gene end by 5 bases; junction bases not matched to a gene: 4. CDR3 region: CASSLDGTGGHEQYF. For the CDR3, the DNA is TGTGCCAGCAGCTTAGACGGGACAGGGGGCCACGAGCAGTACTTC.

The J gene is TRBJ2-7, the V gene TRBV5-4; 8 bases match TRBD2. The CDR3 covers 15 residues. V lost 3 bases, J lost 0 bases, and 5 bases stayed unmatched. Germline-derived CDR1 and CDR2 are SGHNT and YYREEE (reference sequence). CDR3 nucleotide sequence: TGTGCCAGCAGCTCGACGGGGGGGAGCTCCTACGAGCAGTACTTC. The encoded protein is CASSSTGGSSYEQYF.

The J gene is TRBJ1-5, the V gene TRBV28, with unresolved D. CDR1 is MDHEN, CDR2 SYDVKM, per germline. The ends were cut back, 5 bases at V and 2 bases at J, with 22 bases in the middle. This CDR3 comprises 18 residues. This CDR3 reads CASSDSRRASGRNQPQHF. DNA of the CDR3: TGTGCCAGCAGTGATTCCCGGAGGGCTTCTGGGCGCAATCAGCCCCAGCATTTT.

This clone was seen just once. The chain uses TRBV10-3 and TRBJ2-7; 7 nucleotides match TRBD1. With 5 bases clipped from V and 7 bases from J, the junction kept 5 bases outside the gene matches. Germline V gives CDR1 ENHRY, CDR2 SYGVKD. The CDR3 has 12 residues. The CDR3 DNA follows: TGTGCCATCAGTCAAACAGGGGAGGAGCAGTACTTC. It specifies CAISQTGEEQYF.

This clone came up once. This chain joins TRBV25-1 and TRBJ2-3; TRBD2 matches at 8 bases. There are 15 residues in the CDR3. The ends lost 6 bases at V and 2 bases at J; junction bases unmatched: 7. Germline lookup yields CDR1 MGHDK and CDR2 SYGVNS. The CDR3 DNA sequence: TGTGCCAGCAGCACGAAGCGGGGGCTCACAGATACGCAGTATTTT. Amino acid sequence: CASSTKRGLTDTQYF.